This is a list of T cell receptor beta chains from one sample in a study of blood T cell repertoires in COVID-19. Sequencing used immunoSEQ multiplex PCR; TCRdb keeps in-frame clones, though not all of them. Of roughly 250,000 clones in the sample, about nine tenths were seen once. The sample comprised peripheral blood. The receptor set was obtained from a man between 60 and 75 years old who had recovered from COVID-19. Each CDR3 is given with its conserved first and last residue. D genes are given only for firm matches. Rows may omit the clone size; those that give it use once, few, many or a size class.

TRBV6-6	.	.	TRBJ2-7	CASSWTRVYEQYF	TGTGCCAGCAGTTGGACACGCGTCTACGAGCAGTACTTC
TRBV18	.	.	TRBJ1-4	CASSPNVRGTTNEKLFF	TGTGCCAGCTCACCGAACGTCAGGGGAACAACTAATGAAAAACTGTTTTTT
TRBV5-1	.	.	TRBJ1-4	CASSAGLGSGEKLFF	TGCGCCAGCAGCGCCGGTCTTGGGTCGGGGGAAAAACTGTTTTTT
TRBV6-2/TRBV6-3	.	TRBD2	TRBJ2-2	CASSYPTGTSDTGELFF	TGTGCCAGCAGTTACCCCACTGGGACTAGCGACACCGGGGAGCTGTTTTTT
TRBV6-1	.	TRBD1	TRBJ1-2	CASGQGGSLYGYTF	TGTGCCAGCGGACAGGGGGGCTCCCTCTATGGCTACACCTTC
TRBV3-1/TRBV3-2	.	.	TRBJ2-1	CASSQDWSRPYNEQFF	TGTGCCAGCAGCCAAGATTGGAGTCGACCCTACAATGAGCAGTTCTTC
TRBV5-1	.	TRBD1	TRBJ2-5	CASSLNGTGVVWETQYF	TGCGCCAGCAGCTTGAACGGGACAGGGGTGGTCTGGGAGACCCAGTACTTC
TRBV10-3	.	.	TRBJ1-3	CAIRRDWVSSGNTIYF	TGTGCCATCAGGAGGGACTGGGTGAGCTCTGGAAACACCATATATTTT
TRBV5-1	.	.	TRBJ2-3	CASSLTKRATDTQYF	TGCGCCAGCAGCTTGACAAAGCGGGCCACAGATACGCAGTATTTT
TRBV27	.	.	TRBJ2-6	CASRGEGVVYGANVLTF	TGTGCCAGCAGAGGAGAAGGGGTGGTCTACGGGGCCAACGTCCTGACTTTC
TRBV19	.	.	TRBJ1-4	CASSWGGANEKLFF	TGTGCCAGTAGCTGGGGCGGTGCTAATGAAAAACTGTTTTTT
TRBV12-5	.	.	TRBJ2-7	CASGLTWESEQYF	TGTGCTAGTGGTTTAACTTGGGAGAGCGAGCAGTACTTC
TRBV30	.	TRBD2	TRBJ2-1	CACQGGRSGGQFF	TGTGCCTGCCAAGGCGGGCGGTCGGGAGGGCAGTTCTTC
TRBV7-7	.	TRBD1	TRBJ2-1	CASSQTGYEQFF	TGTGCCAGCAGCCAGACAGGGTATGAGCAGTTCTTC
TRBV4-1	.	.	TRBJ1-5	CASSQDLRFSNQPQHF	TGCGCCAGCAGCCAAGATCTACGGTTTAGCAATCAGCCCCAGCATTTT
TRBV19	.	.	TRBJ1-2	CASSIDSGGGTRVYGYTF	TGTGCCAGTAGTATAGATTCGGGCGGCGGCACTAGAGTTTATGGCTACACCTTC
TRBV7-9	.	.	TRBJ2-1	CASSLTPDRIYNEQFF	TGTGCCAGCAGCTTAACCCCGGACAGAATCTACAATGAGCAGTTCTTC
TRBV24-1	once	.	TRBJ1-2	CATSLWDFREGSNYGYTF	TGTGCCACCAGCCTCTGGGACTTCCGGGAGGGGAGTAACTATGGCTACACCTTC
TRBV11-2	.	.	TRBJ2-1	CASSEPPEPPNEQFF	TGTGCCAGCAGCGAGCCCCCCGAGCCCCCCAATGAGCAGTTCTTC
TRBV3-1/TRBV3-2	.	.	TRBJ2-3	CASSQDGGLRDTQYF	TGTGCCAGCAGCCAAGACGGGGGGCTGAGGGATACGCAGTATTTT
TRBV18	.	TRBD1	TRBJ1-5	CASSPPTGTGGRQPQHF	TGTGCCAGCTCGCCTCCTACCGGGACAGGGGGCCGACAGCCCCAGCATTTT
TRBV6-5	once	.	TRBJ1-2	CASRTTPGVGYTF	TGTGCCAGCAGGACCACGCCGGGGGTGGGCTACACCTTC
TRBV11-3	.	TRBD1	TRBJ2-5	CASSLSGTGVETQYF	TGTGCCAGCAGCTTATCCGGGACAGGGGTAGAGACCCAGTACTTC
TRBV5-1	.	TRBD2	TRBJ2-3	CASSFRPAGGPTDTQYF	TGCGCCAGCAGCTTCCGCCCAGCGGGGGGACCCACAGATACGCAGTATTTT
TRBV6-5	.	.	TRBJ1-2	CASSYVAGANYGYTF	TGTGCCAGCAGTTACGTCGCGGGGGCTAACTATGGCTACACCTTC
TRBV7-9	.	.	TRBJ1-5	CASSLAGRGDPASQPQHF	TGTGCCAGCAGCTTAGCAGGCCGGGGGGATCCGGCAAGTCAGCCCCAGCATTTT
TRBV7-9	.	.	TRBJ2-5	CASSRQIGGRHQETQYF	TGTGCCAGCAGCCGTCAAATAGGGGGACGGCACCAAGAGACCCAGTACTTC
TRBV9	.	TRBD1	TRBJ2-7	CASSVDRASYEQYF	TGTGCCAGCAGCGTGGACAGGGCATCCTACGAGCAGTACTTC
TRBV24-1	once	.	TRBJ1-5	CATSDSRGLGQPQHF	TGTGCCACCAGTGATTCGCGAGGGTTGGGGCAGCCCCAGCATTTT
TRBV10-3	.	.	TRBJ1-3	CAISEGRGPGNTIYF	TGTGCCATCAGTGAAGGCAGGGGACCTGGAAACACCATATATTTT
TRBV14	.	.	TRBJ1-1	CAISGGTEAFF	TGTGCCATTTCGGGGGGCACTGAAGCTTTCTTT
TRBV6-5	.	TRBD1	TRBJ2-5	CASSRTRDSQETQYF	TGTGCCAGCAGCAGAACCCGGGACAGCCAAGAGACCCAGTACTTC
TRBV5-4	.	TRBD1	TRBJ1-1	CASSLIGGGTEAFF	TGTGCCAGCAGCTTGATAGGGGGCGGCACTGAAGCTTTCTTT
TRBV24-1	.	.	TRBJ2-7	CATSQFPYEQYF	TGTGCCACCAGTCAGTTCCCCTACGAGCAGTACTTC
TRBV15	once	.	TRBJ1-3	CATRPGISTGNTIYF	TGTGCCACCAGGCCGGGAATATCTACTGGAAACACCATATATTTT
TRBV5-1	.	TRBD2	TRBJ2-5	CASSLGARGGQETQYF	TGCGCCAGCAGCTTGGGGGCGCGGGGGGGTCAAGAGACCCAGTACTTC
TRBV5-6	once	.	TRBJ2-5	CASSSNEETQYF	TGTGCCAGCAGCAGCAACGAAGAGACCCAGTACTTC
TRBV5-8	.	.	TRBJ1-2	CASSLQSGFFGYTF	TGTGCCAGCAGCTTGCAGTCAGGGTTTTTTGGCTACACCTTC
TRBV5-1	once	TRBD2	TRBJ2-1	CASSSRIAGLDEQFF	TGCGCCAGCAGCTCCCGGATAGCGGGGCTGGATGAGCAGTTCTTC
TRBV19	.	TRBD2	TRBJ2-1	CASSILTSGGPYNEQFF	TGTGCCAGTAGTATTCTCACTAGCGGGGGCCCGTACAATGAGCAGTTCTTC
TRBV21-1	.	.	TRBJ2-7	CASSKVRFDSEQYF	TGTGCCAGCAGCAAAGTGAGGTTTGACAGCGAGCAGTACTTC
TRBV30	.	TRBD1	TRBJ1-5	CAWSGQGITQPQHF	TGTGCCTGGAGTGGACAGGGGATTACTCAGCCCCAGCATTTT
TRBV10-2	.	.	TRBJ1-1	CASSESRFLGGGNTEAFF	TGCGCCAGCAGTGAGTCGAGATTTTTGGGGGGGGGAAACACTGAAGCTTTCTTT